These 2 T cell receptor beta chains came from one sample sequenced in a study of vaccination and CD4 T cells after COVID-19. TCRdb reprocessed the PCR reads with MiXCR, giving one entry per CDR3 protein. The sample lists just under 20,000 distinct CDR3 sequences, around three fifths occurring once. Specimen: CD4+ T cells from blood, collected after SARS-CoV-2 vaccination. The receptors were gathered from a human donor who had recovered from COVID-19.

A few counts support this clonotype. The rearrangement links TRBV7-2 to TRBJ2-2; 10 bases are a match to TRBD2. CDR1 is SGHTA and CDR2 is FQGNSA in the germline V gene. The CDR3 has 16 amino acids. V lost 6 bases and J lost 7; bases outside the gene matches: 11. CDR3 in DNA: TGTGCCAGCAGGGGAGTGAGCGGGAGGGCCAACGGGGAGCTGTTTTTT. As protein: CASRGVSGRANGELFF.

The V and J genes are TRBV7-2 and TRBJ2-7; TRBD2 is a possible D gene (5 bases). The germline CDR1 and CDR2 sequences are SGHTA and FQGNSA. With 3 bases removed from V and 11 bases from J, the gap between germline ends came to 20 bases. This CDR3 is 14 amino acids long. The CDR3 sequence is CASSFGLVVGEKYF. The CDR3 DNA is TGTGCCAGCAGCTTTGGGTTGGTGGTGGGAGAGAAGTACTTC.